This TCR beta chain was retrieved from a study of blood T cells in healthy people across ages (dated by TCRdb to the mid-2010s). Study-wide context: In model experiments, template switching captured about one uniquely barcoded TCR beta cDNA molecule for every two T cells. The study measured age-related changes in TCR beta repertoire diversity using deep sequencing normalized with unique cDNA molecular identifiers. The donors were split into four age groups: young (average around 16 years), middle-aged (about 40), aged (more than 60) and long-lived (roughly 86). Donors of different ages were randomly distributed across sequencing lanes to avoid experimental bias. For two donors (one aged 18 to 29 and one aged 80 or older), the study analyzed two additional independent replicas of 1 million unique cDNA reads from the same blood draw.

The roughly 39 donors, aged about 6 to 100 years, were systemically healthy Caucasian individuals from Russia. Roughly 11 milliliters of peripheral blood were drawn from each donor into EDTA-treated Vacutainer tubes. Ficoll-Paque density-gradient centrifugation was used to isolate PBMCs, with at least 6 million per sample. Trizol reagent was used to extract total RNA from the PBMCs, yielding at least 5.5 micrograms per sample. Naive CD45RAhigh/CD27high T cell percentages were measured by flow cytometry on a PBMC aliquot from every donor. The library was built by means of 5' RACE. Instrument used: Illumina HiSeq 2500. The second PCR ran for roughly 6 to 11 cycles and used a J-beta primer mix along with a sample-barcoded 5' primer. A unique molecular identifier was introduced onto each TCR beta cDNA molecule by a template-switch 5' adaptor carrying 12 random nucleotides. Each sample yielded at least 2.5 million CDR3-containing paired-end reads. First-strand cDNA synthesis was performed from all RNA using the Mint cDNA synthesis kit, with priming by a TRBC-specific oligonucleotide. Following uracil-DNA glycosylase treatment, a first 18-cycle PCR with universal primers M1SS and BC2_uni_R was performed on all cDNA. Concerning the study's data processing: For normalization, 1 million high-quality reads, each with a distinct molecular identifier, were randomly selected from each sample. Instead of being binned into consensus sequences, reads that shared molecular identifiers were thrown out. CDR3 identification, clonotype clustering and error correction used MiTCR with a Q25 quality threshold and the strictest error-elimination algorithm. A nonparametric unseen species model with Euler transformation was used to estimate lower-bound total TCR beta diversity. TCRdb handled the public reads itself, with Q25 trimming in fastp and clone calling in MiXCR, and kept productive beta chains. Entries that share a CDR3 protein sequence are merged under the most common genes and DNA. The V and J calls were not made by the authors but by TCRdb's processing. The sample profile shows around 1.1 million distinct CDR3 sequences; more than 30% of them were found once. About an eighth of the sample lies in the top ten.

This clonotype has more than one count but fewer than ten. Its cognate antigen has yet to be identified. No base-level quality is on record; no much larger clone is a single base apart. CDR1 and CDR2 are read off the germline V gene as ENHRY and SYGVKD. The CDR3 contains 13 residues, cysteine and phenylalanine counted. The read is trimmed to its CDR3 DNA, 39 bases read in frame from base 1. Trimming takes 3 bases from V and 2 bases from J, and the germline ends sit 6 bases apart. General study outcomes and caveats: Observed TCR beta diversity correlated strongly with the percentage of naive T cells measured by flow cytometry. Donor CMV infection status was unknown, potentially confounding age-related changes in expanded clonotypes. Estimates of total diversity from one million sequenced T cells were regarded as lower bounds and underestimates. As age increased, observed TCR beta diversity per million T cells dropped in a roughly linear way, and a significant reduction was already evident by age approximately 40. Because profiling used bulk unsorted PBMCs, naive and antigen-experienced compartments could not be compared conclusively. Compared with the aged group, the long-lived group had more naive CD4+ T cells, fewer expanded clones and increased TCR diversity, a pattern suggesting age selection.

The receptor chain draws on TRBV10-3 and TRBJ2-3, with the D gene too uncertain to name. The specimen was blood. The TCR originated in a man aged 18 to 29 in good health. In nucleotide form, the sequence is TGTGCCATCAGTGACGGTCCCACAGATACGCAGTATTTT. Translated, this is CAISDGPTDTQYF.